The TCR beta chain under discussion was sequenced for a study of T cell repertoires in cytomegalovirus infection. Study-wide background: Indicated by public TCR beta signatures were CMV infection and matching HLA type. Study findings and constraints: HLA-C-restricted CMV-specific TCR beta clonotypes were dominant in the ex vivo response.

Germline CDR1 and CDR2: SSHAT and FNYEAQ (reference sequence). The CDR3 is 14 amino acids. Deletions cut 5 bases from V and 7 bases from J, with 14 bases between. Concerning this clonotype: Its target is unknown.

TCRdb processed the reads anew with MiXCR; each CDR3 protein has one entry. The sample holds about 130,000 distinct CDR3 sequences, roughly a third seen once. The receptor was isolated from a human donor in good health (CMV status not recorded). Some clones in this sample may be carry-over from other donors' samples. The J gene is TRBJ2-2, the V gene TRBV7-7; D possibly uses TRBD1 or TRBD2 (5 bases each). The sequencing used CD8+ T cells from cultured PBMCs, collected from culture after CMV antigen stimulation. CDR3 sequence (DNA): TGTGCCAGCAGCCGCCCCGGGGCCGGCGGGGAGCTGTTTTTT. Its protein product is CASSRPGAGGELFF.